Presented here are 21 T cell receptor beta chains from one specimen sequenced in a study of sequential checkpoint blockade in melanoma. Repertoires were generated with immunoSEQ multiplex PCR, while TCRdb's copy carries only in-frame clones and drops some. Of 10,000 to 15,000 clones in the sample, roughly three fifths were seen once. As to treatment: randomized to nivolumab then ipilimumab (arm A) or the reverse (arm B). The sequencing here drew on CD8+ T cells sorted from blood (inferred from file names), taken from a patient given nivolumab and ipilimumab in sequence. Receptor source: a human donor with melanoma.

The chain couples TRBV19 to TRBJ1-1; no firm D call. The V end lost 8 bases, the J end lost 7 bases, and 11 bases lay between the germline ends. CDR1 is LNHDA, CDR2 SQIVND, per germline (reference sequence). This CDR3 region has 11 residues. The chain's CDR3 is CASGVEGEAFF. The CDR3 DNA reads as TGTGCCAGTGGGGTGGAGGGTGAAGCTTTCTTT.

The rearrangement uses TRBV19 and TRBJ2-2, with D possibly being TRBD2 (5 bases). The germline gives CDR1 LNHDA, CDR2 SQIVND (reference sequence). The CDR3 runs 14 residues. V was cut by 5 bases and J by 7 bases, with 14 bases left in between. CDR3 protein: CASSEVRDHGELFF. The CDR3 nucleotides read TGTGCCAGTAGTGAGGTACGGGATCACGGGGAGCTGTTTTTT.

This clone was detected only a few times. The chain recombines TRBV5-6 with TRBJ2-1; D remains unclear. The CDR3 consists of 15 residues. V was trimmed by 4 bases and J by 3 bases, leaving 14 bases between them. Per germline, CDR1 SGHDT and CDR2 YYEEEE. The CDR3 nucleotides are TGTGCCAGCAGCGTATTCCACAACGTCTACAATGAGCAGTTCTTC. It specifies CASSVFHNVYNEQFF. Based on the CDR3 plus reference TRBV5-6 and TRBJ2-1, the full variable domain is DAGVTQSPTHLIKTRGQQVTLRCSPKSGHDTVSWYQQALGQGPQFIFQYYEEEERQRGNFPDRFSGHQFPNYSSELNVNALLLGDSALYLCASSVFHNVYNEQFFGPGTRLTVL.

V usage is TRBV27 and J usage is TRBJ1-5; the D is unclear. The CDR3 consists of 13 residues. With 8 bases removed from V and 2 bases from J, the gap between germline ends came to 10 bases. CDR1 is MNHEY and CDR2 is SMNVEV in the germline V gene (reference sequence). The CDR3 protein is CASREPGNQPQHF. CDR3 bases: TGTGCCAGCCGCGAGCCGGGCAATCAGCCCCAGCATTTT.

J is TRBJ2-1 and V is TRBV7-8, with a tentative D call TRBD2 (6 bases). CDR3 length: 15 amino acids. Trimming cost V 5 bases and J 8 bases, with 19 bases left between them. Looked up from germline, CDR1 is SGHVS and CDR2 is FQNEAQ. CDR3 sequence: CASSGGTARAYEQFF. The CDR3 coding sequence is TGTGCCAGCAGCGGAGGGACTGCCAGGGCCTATGAGCAGTTCTTC.

Concerning this clone: Distinct nucleotide sequences in the sample also encode this CDR3. The V call is TRBV7-6, the J call TRBJ2-2, with a possible D match to TRBD1 (6 bases). The germline CDR1 and CDR2 sequences are SGHVS and FNYEAQ. This CDR3 spans 15 amino acids. Trimming stripped 1 base from V and 5 bases from J, with 11 bases between. CDR3 residues: CASSLGTAPTGELFF. For the CDR3, the DNA is TGTGCCAGCAGCTTAGGGACAGCACCAACCGGGGAGCTGTTTTTT.

This chain uses TRBV28 with TRBJ2-7; perhaps TRBD1 as D (6 bases). The CDR3 has 14 residues. The germline V gene has CDR1 MDHEN and CDR2 SYDVKM. The V end lost 4 bases, the J end lost 5 bases, and 15 bases lay between the germline ends. The CDR3 region has the DNA TGTGCCAGCAGTTCCTTCACCTCAGGGGACGAGCAGTACTTC. This encodes CASSSFTSGDEQYF.

In DNA form, the CDR3 reads TGTGCCACTACAGTGATCGATAGCAATCAGCCCCAGCATTTT. It codes for CATTVIDSNQPQHF. V usage is TRBV6-6 and J usage is TRBJ1-5; D is unclear. The CDR3 spans 14 residues. Trimming removed 10 bases from V and 0 bases from J, with 13 bases in between. From germline, CDR1 is MNHNY and CDR2 SVGAGI (reference sequence).

This chain links TRBV4-1 with TRBJ1-3; TRBD1 agrees at 7 bases. Germline CDR1 is MGHRA and CDR2 is YSYEKL. V gave up 0 bases and J gave up 4 bases; unmatched junction bases: 3. CDR3 length equals 15 residues. CDR3 coding DNA: TGCGCCAGCAGCCAAGAGAAGGGGGCGGGAAACACCATATATTTT. Encoded protein: CASSQEKGAGNTIYF.

This clone was seen more than once but under ten times. The chain has TRBV9 and TRBJ2-3, with 14 bases identical to TRBD2. The CDR3 consists of 17 residues. Germline trimming cut 0 bases from V and 5 bases from J; bases unmatched to any gene: 5. Germline CDR1 and CDR2: SGDLS and YYNGEE. This CDR3 is CASSVAGTSGSGDTQYF. DNA for the CDR3: TGTGCCAGCAGCGTAGCCGGGACTAGCGGGAGTGGAGATACGCAGTATTTT. Drawing the rest from reference TRBV9 and TRBJ2-3, the complete variable domain is DSGVTQTPKHLITATGQRVTLRCSPRSGDLSVYWYQQSLDQGLQFLIQYYNGEERAKGNILERFSAQQFPDLHSELNLSSLELGDSALYFCASSVAGTSGSGDTQYFGPGTRLTVL.

CDR3 amino acids: CASSFGTGGANEQFF. The DNA for the CDR3 is TGTGCCAGCAGCTTTGGGACAGGGGGCGCGAATGAGCAGTTCTTC. The chain uses TRBV5-6 and TRBJ2-1; 12 nucleotides line up with TRBD1. CDR3 size: 15 residues. The V segment lost 2 bases and the J segment 7 bases; nucleotides outside the gene matches: 4. Germline CDR1 reads SGHDT; CDR2 reads YYEEEE.

This chain connects TRBV30 to TRBJ1-6; TRBD1 matches 7 bases. Germline V lookup: CDR1 GTSNPN, CDR2 SVGIG (reference sequence). J gave up 0 bases and V 6 bases, and 8 bases lay outside the gene matches. CDR3 length: 16 amino acids. The CDR3 DNA follows: TGTGCCTGCTACAGGGGAGTAGTCTCCTATAATTCACCCCTCCACTTT. Its protein product is CACYRGVVSYNSPLHF.

J is TRBJ2-6 and V is TRBV5-1; TRBD1 matches 7 bases. The CDR3 has 17 residues. With V trimmed by 0 bases and J by 2 bases, 5 bases remained unmatched. Germline CDR1 and CDR2: SGHRS and YFSETQ. The CDR3 DNA reads TGCGCCAGCAGCTTGGAAGGGGGCGCCCCTGGGGCCAACGTCCTGACTTTC. Amino acids: CASSLEGGAPGANVLTF.

The V call is TRBV9, the J call TRBJ1-1; D unclear. Trimming took 4 bases from V and 1 from J, leaving 8 bases between them. The germline V gene encodes CDR1 SGDLS and CDR2 YYNGEE. This CDR3 is 13 amino acids long. The CDR3 reads CASSIGPNTEAFF. The CDR3 DNA reads TGTGCCAGCAGCATAGGGCCGAACACTGAAGCTTTCTTT.

This clone has a handful of counts. Within the sample, other DNA sequences also encode this same CDR3. This sequence joins TRBV4-3 and TRBJ2-7, with a tentative D call TRBD1 (6 bases). With 1 base removed from V and 3 bases from J, the gap between germline ends came to 13 bases. CDR1 and CDR2 (germline): LGHNA, YSLEER. The CDR3 covers 15 residues. The CDR3 sequence is CASSQGTGWDYEQYF. The CDR3, as DNA: TGCGCCAGCAGCCAAGGAACAGGGTGGGACTACGAGCAGTACTTC.

The gene calls are TRBV28 and TRBJ2-1; 13 positions agree with TRBD2. There are 21 residues in the CDR3. Germline CDR1 MDHEN, CDR2 SYDVKM. The V and J ends lost 2 bases and 6 bases, in that order; junction bases with no gene match: 19. In nucleotides, the CDR3 is TGTGCCAGCAGTTTACCTCGAGGACTAGCGGGGGCCATGCGAGTCGTCAATGAGCAGTTCTTC. As protein: CASSLPRGLAGAMRVVNEQFF. The full variable domain, completed using reference TRBV28 and TRBJ2-1, is DVKVTQSSRYLVKRTGEKVFLECVQDMDHENMFWYRQDPGLGLRLIYFSYDVKMKEKGDIPEGYSVSREKKERFSLILESASTNQTSMYLCASSLPRGLAGAMRVVNEQFFGPGTRLTVL.

This clone was seen a few times. The chain couples TRBV29-1 to TRBJ2-5, with TRBD1 matching 7 bases. The DNA matches TRBJ2-7 better at its end, which makes the J call doubtful. This CDR3 is 13 amino acids long. Germline assignment: CDR1 SQVTM and CDR2 ANQGSEA. In nucleotides, the CDR3 is TGCAGCGTCTCGACAGGGAGCTCCTACGAGCAGTACTTC. This codes for CSVSTGSSYEQYF.

The chain joins TRBV27 to TRBJ2-1; 11 bases are shared with TRBD2. With V trimmed by 5 bases and J by 3 bases, 18 bases remained unmatched. Germline CDR1 reads MNHEY; CDR2 reads SMNVEV (reference sequence). CDR3 length equals 20 residues. CDR3 DNA: TGTGCCAGCAGTACCCCTAGACAGGGTACTAGCGGGAGCCGCTACAATGAGCAGTTCTTC. Translation: CASSTPRQGTSGSRYNEQFF.

The chain couples TRBV25-1 to TRBJ1-2; D is uncertain. V was clipped by 5 bases and J by 9 bases, with 22 bases between them. CDR3 length: 15 residues. Germline V gives CDR1 MGHDK, CDR2 SYGVNS. CDR3 amino acids: CASSFPDAGSDRYTF. The CDR3 nucleotides are TGTGCCAGCAGTTTTCCAGATGCGGGGAGCGATCGCTACACCTTC.

This sequence joins TRBV5-6 and TRBJ2-1, with D tentatively TRBD2 (6 bases). V gave up 4 bases and J gave up 7 bases, with 9 bases separating them. Germline V gene sequence: CDR1 SGHDT, CDR2 YYEEEE. The CDR3 runs 12 residues. The CDR3 DNA reads TGTGCCAGCAGCCAGAGCGGGAATGAGCAGTTCTTC. It specifies CASSQSGNEQFF.

In its sample, this clone was seen a few times. The junction shows a germline mismatch at one end, possibly a read error. V usage is TRBV5-3 and J usage is TRBJ1-5; D is unresolved. TRBV5-3 is given ORF status, its function remaining uncertain. The CDR3 runs to 14 residues. In nucleotides, the CDR3 is TGCGCCAGCAGCCAATTCGGTGGCAATCAGCCCCAGCATTTT. This gives the protein CASSQFGGNQPQHF.